A selection of T cell receptor beta chains follows, all from one sample in a study of blood T cell repertoires in COVID-19. This table comes from immunoSEQ multiplex PCR, and its TCRdb copy is limited to in-frame clones, with some not included. Altogether 200,000 to 250,000 clones are present, about 93% being singletons, with the ten largest covering about 0.8%. Material for sequencing was peripheral blood. The source of these receptors is a man aged 55-75 years with COVID-19, enrolled during active disease. The CDR3 runs from the conserved cysteine through the conserved F or W. Fields, in order: J gene, V gene, D gene, CDR3 protein. D genes are given only for firm matches.

J gene: TRBJ1-5
V gene: TRBV18
D gene: TRBD1
CDR3 protein: CASSQTGSNQPQHF

J gene: TRBJ1-1
V gene: TRBV19
D gene: -
CDR3 protein: CASSSMTVMNTEAFF

J gene: TRBJ2-1
V gene: TRBV5-6
D gene: TRBD2
CDR3 protein: CASSLRASGRREQFF

J gene: TRBJ1-6
V gene: TRBV2
D gene: -
CDR3 protein: CASSDRRGNSPLHF

J gene: TRBJ2-7
V gene: TRBV20-1
D gene: TRBD1
CDR3 protein: CRATGVSEQYF

J gene: TRBJ2-2
V gene: TRBV9
D gene: TRBD1
CDR3 protein: CASSSGQGGTGELFF

J gene: TRBJ1-1
V gene: TRBV19
D gene: TRBD1
CDR3 protein: CASSLDRGVNTEAFF

J gene: TRBJ2-7
V gene: TRBV7-9
D gene: -
CDR3 protein: CASSFGAYEQYF

J gene: TRBJ1-5
V gene: TRBV6-2/TRBV6-3
D gene: -
CDR3 protein: CASSQLTEGNQPQHF

J gene: TRBJ2-3
V gene: TRBV11-2
D gene: -
CDR3 protein: CASSLTVTDTQYF

J gene: TRBJ2-2
V gene: TRBV6-6
D gene: -
CDR3 protein: CASSRDTNTGELFF

J gene: TRBJ1-3
V gene: TRBV5-4
D gene: TRBD1
CDR3 protein: CASSSSRDRASGNTIYF

J gene: TRBJ2-7
V gene: TRBV9
D gene: TRBD2
CDR3 protein: CASSGPTSPYEQYF

J gene: TRBJ1-2
V gene: TRBV4-1
D gene: -
CDR3 protein: CASSRGSPRDGYTF

J gene: TRBJ2-2
V gene: TRBV6-6
D gene: -
CDR3 protein: CASSYSELNTGELFF

J gene: TRBJ2-7
V gene: TRBV5-5
D gene: -
CDR3 protein: CASSLRDNFYEQYF

J gene: TRBJ1-2
V gene: TRBV19
D gene: -
CDR3 protein: CASSIGGRSNYTF

J gene: TRBJ1-3
V gene: TRBV5-6
D gene: -
CDR3 protein: CASSLSSGNTIYF

J gene: TRBJ1-1
V gene: TRBV27
D gene: TRBD1
CDR3 protein: CASSGQRNTEAFF

J gene: TRBJ2-2
V gene: TRBV5-1
D gene: -
CDR3 protein: CASSFGGMNTGELFF

J gene: TRBJ1-6
V gene: TRBV6-5
D gene: TRBD1
CDR3 protein: CASSPDRGLNSPLHF

J gene: TRBJ1-1
V gene: TRBV4-1
D gene: TRBD1
CDR3 protein: CASSIRTGGTEAFF

J gene: TRBJ2-1
V gene: TRBV5-1
D gene: -
CDR3 protein: CASSLALNEQFF

J gene: TRBJ1-1
V gene: TRBV10-3
D gene: -
CDR3 protein: CAISDLGRAPTEAFF

J gene: TRBJ2-2
V gene: TRBV29-1
D gene: -
CDR3 protein: CSVGARNPAGELFF

J gene: TRBJ2-2
V gene: TRBV27
D gene: TRBD1
CDR3 protein: CASSSSPGTGGITGELFF